This T cell receptor (beta chain) was captured in a study of human T cells and chemical hapten exposure. With regard to this clonotype: The antigen is unknown.

Unique molecular identifiers were attached to individual cDNA molecules during library preparation. MiXCR was run by TCRdb on the RACE reads, yielding one entry per CDR3 protein. Of about 65,000 distinct CDR3 sequences detected, 6% to 7% appear once; the ten largest clones hold roughly 3%. Germline lookup yields CDR1 SGHNT and CDR2 YENEEA. The CDR3 contains 15 residues. Trimming cost V 8 bases and J 2 bases; bases outside gene matches: 6. Time point described: healthy volunteer bleed at 6 weeks. Total RNA extraction was carried out from unfractionated whole blood. Study-level points and caveats: Those TCRs sitting above 1 in 1000 frequency stayed the same with DPC sensitization.

This chain links TRBV11-3 with TRBJ2-1; 10 nucleotides align to TRBD2. Sequenced sample: whole blood. The TCR was taken from a female donor in good health. Some clones in this sample may be carry-over from other donors' samples. DNA of the CDR3: TGTGCCAGCTGCGCTAGCGGGAGACCCTACAATGAGCAGTTCTTC. Its protein is CASCASGRPYNEQFF.